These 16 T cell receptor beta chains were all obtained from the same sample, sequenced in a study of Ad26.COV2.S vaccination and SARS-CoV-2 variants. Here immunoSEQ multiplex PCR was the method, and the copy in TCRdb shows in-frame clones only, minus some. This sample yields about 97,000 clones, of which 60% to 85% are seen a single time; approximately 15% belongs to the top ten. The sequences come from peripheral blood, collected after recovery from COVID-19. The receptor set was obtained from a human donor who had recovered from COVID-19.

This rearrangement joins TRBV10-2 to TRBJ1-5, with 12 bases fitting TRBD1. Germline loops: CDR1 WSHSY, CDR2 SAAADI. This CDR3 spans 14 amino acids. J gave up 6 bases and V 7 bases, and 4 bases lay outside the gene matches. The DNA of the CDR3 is TGCGCCAGCACGGGACAGGGGGCGAGTCAGCCCCAGCATTTT. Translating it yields CASTGQGASQPQHF.

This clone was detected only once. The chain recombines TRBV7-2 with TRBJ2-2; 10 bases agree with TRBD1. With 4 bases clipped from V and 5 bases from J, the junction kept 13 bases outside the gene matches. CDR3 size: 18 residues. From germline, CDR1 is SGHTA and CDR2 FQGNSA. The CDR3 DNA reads TGTGCCAGCAGCTCACGGCCTCCGGGACAGGGGCGAACCGGGGAGCTGTTTTTT. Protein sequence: CASSSRPPGQGRTGELFF.

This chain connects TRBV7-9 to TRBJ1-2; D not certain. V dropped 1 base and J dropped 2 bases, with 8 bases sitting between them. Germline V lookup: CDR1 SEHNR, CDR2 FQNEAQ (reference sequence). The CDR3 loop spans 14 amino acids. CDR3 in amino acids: CASSLGQTNYGYTF. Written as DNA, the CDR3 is TGTGCCAGCAGCTTAGGTCAGACAAACTATGGCTACACCTTC. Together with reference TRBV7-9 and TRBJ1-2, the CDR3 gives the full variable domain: DTGVSQNPRHKITKRGQNVTFRCDPISEHNRLYWYRQTLGQGPEFLTYFQNEAQLEKSRLLSDRFSAERPKGSFSTLEIQRTEQGDSAMYLCASSLGQTNYGYTFGSGTRLTVV.

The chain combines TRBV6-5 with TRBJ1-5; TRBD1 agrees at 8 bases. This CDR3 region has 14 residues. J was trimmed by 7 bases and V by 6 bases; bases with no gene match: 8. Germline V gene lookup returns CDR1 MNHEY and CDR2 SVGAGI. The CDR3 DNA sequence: TGTGCCAGCAGCGACGCGACAGGGGAACAGCCCCAGCATTTT. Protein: CASSDATGEQPQHF.

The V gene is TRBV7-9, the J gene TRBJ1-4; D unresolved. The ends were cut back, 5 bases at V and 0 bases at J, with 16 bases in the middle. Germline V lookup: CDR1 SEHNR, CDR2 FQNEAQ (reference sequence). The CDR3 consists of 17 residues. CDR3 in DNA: TGTGCCAGCAGCCCTTCTACCTGGTATTCAACTAATGAAAAACTGTTTTTT. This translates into CASSPSTWYSTNEKLFF. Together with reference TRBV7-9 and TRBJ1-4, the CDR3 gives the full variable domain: DTGVSQNPRHKITKRGQNVTFRCDPISEHNRLYWYRQTLGQGPEFLTYFQNEAQLEKSRLLSDRFSAERPKGSFSTLEIQRTEQGDSAMYLCASSPSTWYSTNEKLFFGSGTQLSVL.

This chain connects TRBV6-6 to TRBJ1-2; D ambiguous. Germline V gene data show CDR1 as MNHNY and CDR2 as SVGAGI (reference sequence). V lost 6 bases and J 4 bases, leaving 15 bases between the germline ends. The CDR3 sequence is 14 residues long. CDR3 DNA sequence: TGTGCCAGCAGCCCACTGGTTGCCTCCTATGGCTACACCTTC. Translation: CASSPLVASYGYTF.

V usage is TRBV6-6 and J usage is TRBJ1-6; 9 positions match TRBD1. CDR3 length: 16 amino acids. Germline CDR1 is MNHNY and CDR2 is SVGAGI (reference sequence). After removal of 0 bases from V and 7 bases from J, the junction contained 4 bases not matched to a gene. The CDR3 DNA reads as TGTGCCAGCAGTTACTCCCCCGGGACAGGGAATTCACCCCTCCACTTT. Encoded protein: CASSYSPGTGNSPLHF.

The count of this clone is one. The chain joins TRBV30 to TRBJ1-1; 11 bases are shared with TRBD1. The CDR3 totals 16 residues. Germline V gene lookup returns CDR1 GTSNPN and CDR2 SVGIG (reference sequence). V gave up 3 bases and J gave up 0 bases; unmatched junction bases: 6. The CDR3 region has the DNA TGTGCCTGGAGACAACCGGGACAGGGGGTGAACACTGAAGCTTTCTTT. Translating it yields CAWRQPGQGVNTEAFF.

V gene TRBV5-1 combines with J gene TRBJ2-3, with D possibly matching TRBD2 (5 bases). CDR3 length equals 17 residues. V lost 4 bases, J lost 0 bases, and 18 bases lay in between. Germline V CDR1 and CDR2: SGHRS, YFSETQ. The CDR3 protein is CASSPDLGETSTDTQYF. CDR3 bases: TGCGCCAGCAGCCCGGACCTGGGAGAAACTAGCACAGATACGCAGTATTTT.

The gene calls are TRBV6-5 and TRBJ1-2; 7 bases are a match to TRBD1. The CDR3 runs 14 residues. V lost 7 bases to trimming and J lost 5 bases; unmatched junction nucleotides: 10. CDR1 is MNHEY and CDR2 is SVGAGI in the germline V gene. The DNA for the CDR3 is TGTGCCAGCAAACCAGGGGGAGTAGGATATGGCTACACCTTC. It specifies CASKPGGVGYGYTF.

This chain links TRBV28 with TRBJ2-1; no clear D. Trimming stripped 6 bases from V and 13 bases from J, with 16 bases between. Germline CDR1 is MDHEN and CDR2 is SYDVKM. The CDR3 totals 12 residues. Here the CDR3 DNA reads TGTGCCAGCAGCCTACAGATTACGTATCAGTTCTTC. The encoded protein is CASSLQITYQFF. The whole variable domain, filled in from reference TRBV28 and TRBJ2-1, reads DVKVTQSSRYLVKRTGEKVFLECVQDMDHENMFWYRQDPGLGLRLIYFSYDVKMKEKGDIPEGYSVSREKKERFSLILESASTNQTSMYLCASSLQITYQFFGPGTRLTVL.

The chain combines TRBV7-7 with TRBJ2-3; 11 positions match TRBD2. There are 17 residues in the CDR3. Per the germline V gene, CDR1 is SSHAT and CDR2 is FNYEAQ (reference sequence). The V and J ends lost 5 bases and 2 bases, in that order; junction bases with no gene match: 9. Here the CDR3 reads CASSARLAGGLTDTQYF. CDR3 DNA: TGTGCCAGCAGCGCTCGTTTAGCGGGGGGGCTCACAGATACGCAGTATTTT.

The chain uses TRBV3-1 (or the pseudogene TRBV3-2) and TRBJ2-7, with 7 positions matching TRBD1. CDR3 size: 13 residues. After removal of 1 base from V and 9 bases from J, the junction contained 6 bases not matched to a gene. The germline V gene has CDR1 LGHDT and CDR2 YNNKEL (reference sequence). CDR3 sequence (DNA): TGTGCCAGCAGCCAAGGCAGGGGGTTAGGGCAGTACTTC. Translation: CASSQGRGLGQYF.

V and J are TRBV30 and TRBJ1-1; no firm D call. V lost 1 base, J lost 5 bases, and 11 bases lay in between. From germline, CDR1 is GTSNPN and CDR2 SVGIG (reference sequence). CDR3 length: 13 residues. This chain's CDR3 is CAWSATGGTEAFF. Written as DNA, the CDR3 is TGTGCCTGGAGTGCGACGGGAGGGACTGAAGCTTTCTTT.

This CDR3 is CATLQGARNTEAFF. In DNA, the CDR3 is TGTGCCACCTTACAGGGGGCGAGGAACACTGAAGCTTTCTTT. The J gene is TRBJ1-1, the V gene TRBV7-2; 9 bases are a match to TRBD1. J was trimmed by 1 base and V by 10 bases; bases with no gene match: 7. Germline V gives CDR1 SGHTA, CDR2 FQGNSA. The CDR3 contains 14 residues. Using reference TRBV7-2 and TRBJ1-1 for the parts outside the CDR3, the full variable domain is GAGVSQSPSNKVTEKGKDVELRCDPISGHTALYWYRQSLGQGLEFLIYFQGNSAPDKSGLPSDRFSAERTGGSVSTLTIQRTQQEDSAVYLCATLQGARNTEAFFGQGTRLTVV.

CDR3 nucleotide sequence: TGTGCCAGCTATGACAGCCCGGGACGTTTTAATGAAAAACTGTTTTTT. Its translation: CASYDSPGRFNEKLFF. The chain uses TRBV6-6 and TRBJ1-4, with D perhaps TRBD1 (5 bases). V was pared by 8 bases and J by 4 bases, with 20 bases between. Germline CDR1 reads MNHNY; CDR2 reads SVGAGI (reference sequence). The CDR3 length is 16 residues.